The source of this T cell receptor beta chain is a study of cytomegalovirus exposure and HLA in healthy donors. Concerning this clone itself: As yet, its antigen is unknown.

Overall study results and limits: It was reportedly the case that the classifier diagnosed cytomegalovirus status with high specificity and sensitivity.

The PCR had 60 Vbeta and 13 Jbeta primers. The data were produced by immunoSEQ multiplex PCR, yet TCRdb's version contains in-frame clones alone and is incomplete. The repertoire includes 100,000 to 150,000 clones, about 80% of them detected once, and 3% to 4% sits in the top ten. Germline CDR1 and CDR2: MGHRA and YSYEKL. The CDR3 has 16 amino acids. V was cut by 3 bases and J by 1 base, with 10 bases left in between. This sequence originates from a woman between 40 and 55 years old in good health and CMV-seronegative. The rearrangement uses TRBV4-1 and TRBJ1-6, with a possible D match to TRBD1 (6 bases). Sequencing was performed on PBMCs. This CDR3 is CASSQDSRSYNSPLHF. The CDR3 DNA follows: TGCGCCAGCAGCCAGGACAGCAGGTCCTATAATTCACCCCTCCACTTT.